A selection of T cell receptor beta chains follows, all from one sample in a study of OX40 agonist ivuxolimab in advanced cancers. The protocol was immunoSEQ multiplex PCR, while the TCRdb copy is restricted to in-frame clones and leaves out a portion. The table includes roughly 70,000 clones, around 84% detected once. Sample: CD4+ or CD8+ T cells sorted from blood, taken in a trial of the OX40 agonist ivuxolimab. All receptors come from an adult with an advanced solid tumor such as melanoma, head and neck, liver or kidney cancer. Both conserved end residues are part of each CDR3. A D gene is named only where the DNA matches it firmly. Size values are once, few and many counts, or a class for expanded clones, and some rows have none.

V,J,size,D,DNA,CDR3
TRBV2,TRBJ1-2,-,-,TGTGCCAGCAGTGAGTCCGGGGCAGGGGATGGCTACACCTTC,CASSESGAGDGYTF
TRBV5-1,TRBJ2-3,-,TRBD2,TGCGCCAGCAGCTTGGCGGGGGGGCCCCCAGATACGCAGTATTTT,CASSLAGGPPDTQYF
TRBV19,TRBJ1-6,few,-,TGTGCCAGTAGTATAAGCAATTCACCCCTCCACTTT,CASSISNSPLHF
TRBV6-1,TRBJ1-1,-,TRBD1,TGTGCCAGCAGCCCGGGACAGGGGCTGAACACTGAAGCTTTCTTT,CASSPGQGLNTEAFF
TRBV6-5,TRBJ2-1,-,-,TGTGCCAGCAGTTATACAGGGCTTAGTCGGTACAATGAGCAGTTCTTC,CASSYTGLSRYNEQFF
TRBV28,TRBJ2-7,-,TRBD1,TGTGCCAGCAGCTCGGAAGGACAGGGGTCGGGTTACGAGCAGTACTTC,CASSSEGQGSGYEQYF
TRBV19,TRBJ2-3,-,TRBD2,TGTGCCAGTAGTCCCCTCTTGACTAGCGGAAGCACAGATACGCAGTATTTT,CASSPLLTSGSTDTQYF
TRBV6-5,TRBJ1-5,-,TRBD1,TGTGCCAGCAGTGCCTCACAGGGGGCGAGTCAGCCCCAGCATTTT,CASSASQGASQPQHF
TRBV6-5,TRBJ2-5,-,-,TGTGCCAGCAGTTACTTGGGGGCCGGGGAGACCCAGTACTTC,CASSYLGAGETQYF
TRBV7-9,TRBJ2-3,-,TRBD1,TGTGCCAGCAGCTTACCGACAGGGGGCACAGATACGCAGTATTTT,CASSLPTGGTDTQYF
TRBV11-3,TRBJ2-3,-,TRBD2,TGTGCCAGCAGCTTCCTAGCGGGAGGCACAGATACGCAGTATTTT,CASSFLAGGTDTQYF
TRBV30,TRBJ1-4,-,-,TGTGCCTGGAGTGTAACCAGGCTCAATGAAAAACTGTTTTTT,CAWSVTRLNEKLFF
TRBV2,TRBJ2-1,-,-,TGTGCCAGCAGGAAGAGCTCCTACAATGAGCAGTTCTTC,CASRKSSYNEQFF
TRBV4-3,TRBJ1-4,-,-,TGCGCCAGCAGCCTTGACCTGCGAGAAAAACTGTTTTTT,CASSLDLREKLFF
TRBV19,TRBJ1-1,-,-,TGTGCCAGTAGTATAAGTTGGCTCCGGGAGACAGAAGCTTTCTTT,CASSISWLRETEAFF
TRBV28,TRBJ1-5,-,TRBD1,TGTGCCAGCAGTTTACGACAGGGCCCCCATGAGCCCCAGCATTTT,CASSLRQGPHEPQHF
TRBV7-9,TRBJ2-3,-,-,TGTGCCAGCAGATTCGTTGAAGATACGCAGTATTTT,CASRFVEDTQYF
TRBV4-2,TRBJ1-1,-,-,TGTGCCAGCAGGGGGGTAGGGAACACTGAAGCTTTCTTT,CASRGVGNTEAFF
TRBV19,TRBJ1-3,-,TRBD1,TGTGCCAGTAGTATCCACAGGGGAGGTGGAAACACCATATATTTT,CASSIHRGGGNTIYF
TRBV5-6,TRBJ1-1,-,-,TGTGCCAGCAGCCTGCAGGGTGGGGCTGAAGCTTTCTTT,CASSLQGGAEAFF
TRBV19,TRBJ1-2,-,-,TGTGCCAGTAGTATCTACAATGGCTACACCTTC,CASSIYNGYTF
TRBV19,TRBJ2-7,few,-,TGTGCCAGTAGTACAGCCCTCGGGAAGTCCTACGAGCAGTACTTC,CASSTALGKSYEQYF
TRBV6-6,TRBJ2-7,-,TRBD2,TGTGCCAGCGAACCGGGACTAGCGAACGAGCAGTACTTC,CASEPGLANEQYF
TRBV6-1,TRBJ1-5,few,TRBD1,TGTGCCAGCAGTGGAGACAGGGGTCAGCCCCAGCATTTT,CASSGDRGQPQHF
TRBV10-3,TRBJ2-3,-,TRBD1,TGTGCCATCAGCGACCGGGGACAGGGGTTAACAGATACGCAGTATTTT,CAISDRGQGLTDTQYF
TRBV19,TRBJ1-4,few,TRBD1,TGTGCCAGTAGAACCGACAGGGAGGGGAGGAAACTGTTTTTT,CASRTDREGRKLFF
TRBV27,TRBJ2-7,-,TRBD1,TGTGCCAGCAGATGGGGGACAGGGGGCCTGTACGAGCAGTACTTC,CASRWGTGGLYEQYF
TRBV28,TRBJ1-2,once,-,TGTGCCAGCAGTCCCGGAGGGGTGCTCACCTTC,CASSPGGVLTF
TRBV6-1,TRBJ1-1,-,-,TGTGCCAGCACCTATGGGACTGTGAACACTGAAGCTTTCTTT,CASTYGTVNTEAFF
TRBV7-2,TRBJ2-7,-,-,TGTGCCAGCAGCTTCGTAGCGGCTGACTCCTACGAGCAGTACTTC,CASSFVAADSYEQYF
TRBV6-5,TRBJ1-6,once,TRBD1,TGTGCCAGCAGTGACAGGGAATCGGCACCCCTCCACTTT,CASSDRESAPLHF
TRBV30,TRBJ1-5,-,-,TGTGCCTGGACACAACAGGGAGGGGAGCCCCAGCATTTT,CAWTQQGGEPQHF
TRBV14,TRBJ1-1,-,-,TGTGCCAGCAGCCCACAGGGGAACACTGAAGCTTTCTTT,CASSPQGNTEAFF
TRBV18,TRBJ1-1,-,-,TGTGCCAGCTCACCACGGGGCAGTTCCACTGAAGCTTTCTTT,CASSPRGSSTEAFF
TRBV25-1,TRBJ1-6,-,-,TGTGCCAGCAGTGGGCAGGTCAGGGATTCACCCCTCCACTTT,CASSGQVRDSPLHF